This T cell receptor (beta chain) is drawn from a study of CD8 T cells in Susac syndrome. Random hexamers primed reverse transcription of about 0.45 to 1 ug RNA. A single record per CDR3 protein comes from TCRdb applying MiXCR to the immunoSEQ multiplex PCR reads. There are 300,000 or so distinct CDR3 sequences in the sample; around 92% occur only once, and about 0.07% lies in the top ten. Trimming left V 1 base short and J 4 bases short, with 16 bases between. The CDR3 is made up of 16 amino acids. Per germline, CDR1 SGHTA and CDR2 FQGNSA. The rearrangement uses TRBV7-2 and TRBJ1-1; D is unclear. The sample consisted of CD4+ T cells from PBMCs. The origin of this receptor is a human donor with multiple sclerosis. The CDR3 sequence: CASSLVGGVSPTEAFF. In DNA, the CDR3 is TGTGCCAGCAGCTTAGTAGGTGGAGTATCCCCCACTGAAGCTTTCTTT.